This T cell receptor (beta chain) was found in a study of T cells in Graves' hyperthyroidism and ophthalmopathy. Study as a whole: Peripheral blood specimens were obtained at initial diagnosis, prior to any treatment.

Study-wide points: Most thyroid clonotypes with frequency above 0.001 were detected in blood.

This clonotype was seen only a few times. The antigen remains unidentified. The source material, RNA transcripts, was used to amplify TCR beta CDR3 regions. Researchers ran a first-round RT-PCR on the TCR CDR3 using the HTBI primer set. TCRdb analysed the multiplex PCR reads with MiXCR anew, one entry per CDR3 protein. The profile shows fewer than 900,000 distinct CDR3 sequences, roughly a sixth of them singletons. CDR3 length equals 17 residues. The trim removed 3 bases at V and 5 bases at J, leaving 10 bases unmatched. Source material: blood. The receptor was isolated from a woman aged 45-60 years with Graves' hyperthyroidism that later progressed to Graves' ophthalmopathy. This chain links TRBV12-3 or TRBV12-4 with TRBJ2-3, with 11 bases identical to TRBD2. CDR3: CASSLGPSGGPEDTQYF. Here the CDR3 DNA reads TGTGCCAGCAGTTTGGGGCCTAGCGGGGGGCCTGAAGATACGCAGTATTTT.